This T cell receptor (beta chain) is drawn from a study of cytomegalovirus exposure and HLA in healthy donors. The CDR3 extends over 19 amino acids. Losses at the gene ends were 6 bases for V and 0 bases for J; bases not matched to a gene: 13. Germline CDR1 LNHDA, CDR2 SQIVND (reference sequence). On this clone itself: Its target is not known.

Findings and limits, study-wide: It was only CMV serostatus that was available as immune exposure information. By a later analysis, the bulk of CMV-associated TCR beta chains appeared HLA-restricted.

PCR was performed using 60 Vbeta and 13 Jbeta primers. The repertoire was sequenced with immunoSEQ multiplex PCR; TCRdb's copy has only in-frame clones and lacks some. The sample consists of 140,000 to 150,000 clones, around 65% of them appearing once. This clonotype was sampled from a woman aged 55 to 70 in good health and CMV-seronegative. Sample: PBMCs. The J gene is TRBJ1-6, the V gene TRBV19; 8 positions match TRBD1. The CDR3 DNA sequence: TGTGCCAGTAGCCCAAGACAGGGGCATCGGAGCTCCTATAATTCACCCCTCCACTTT. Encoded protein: CASSPRQGHRSSYNSPLHF.